Listed here are 31 T cell receptor beta chains from one sample, sequenced in a study of cytotoxic CD8 clonotypes in ibrutinib-treated CLL (dated by TCRdb to about 2021). The library came from the immunoSEQ multiplex PCR assay. Drawn from immuneACCESS, this table holds only the in-frame rearrangements with V and J called that TCRdb kept. Clones are partly lost; checked studies trace under half to an unresolved V gene and leave the rest unexplained. Across this sample there are 270,000 or so clones, with around 76% seen only once. The ten largest account for approximately 5.6% of the sample. What the time point label conveys for this sample: progressive disease on ibrutinib. Here the sequenced sample was PBMCs, taken at disease progression, from a patient treated with ibrutinib. Source of these receptors: a human donor with chronic lymphocytic leukemia.

The chain joins TRBV7-9 to TRBJ1-1, with D uncertain. There are 12 residues in the CDR3. Germline V gives CDR1 SEHNR, CDR2 FQNEAQ (reference sequence). V gave up 5 bases and J gave up 5 bases, with 9 bases separating them. The CDR3 DNA reads as TGTGCCAGCAGCATGAGGGTTACTGAAGCTTTCTTT. Encoded protein: CASSMRVTEAFF.

This chain connects TRBV11-2 to TRBJ2-1; D unclear. The V gene's germline CDR1 is SGHAT and CDR2 FQNNGV. This CDR3 comprises 14 residues. V lost 0 bases and J 1 base, leaving 4 bases between the germline ends. CDR3 sequence (DNA): TGTGCCAGCAGCTTAGATAGATCCTACAATGAGCAGTTCTTC. This sequence encodes CASSLDRSYNEQFF.

This clone has a handful of counts. The rearrangement joins TRBV29-1 to TRBJ2-7; 10 bases map to TRBD1. The CDR3 is 13 amino acids. Germline V gene data show CDR1 as SQVTM and CDR2 as ANQGSEA. V lost 5 bases, J lost 1 base, and 2 bases stayed unmatched. The CDR3 sequence: CSVRDRGSYEQYF. The CDR3 DNA sequence: TGCAGCGTTAGGGACAGGGGATCCTACGAGCAGTACTTC.

The chain has TRBV7-2 and TRBJ2-7; TRBD2 matches 7 bases. CDR3 size: 15 residues. Trimming at V came to 5 bases and at J to 2 bases, leaving 9 bases not matched to a gene. CDR1 and CDR2 (germline): SGHTA, FQGNSA. Here the CDR3 reads CASSLDSGLAYEQYF. Written as DNA, the CDR3 is TGTGCCAGCAGCCTAGATAGCGGGCTGGCCTACGAGCAGTACTTC.

The chain couples TRBV5-1 to TRBJ2-3, with 14 bases lining up with TRBD2. The V gene's germline CDR1 is SGHRS and CDR2 YFSETQ. This CDR3 is built from 17 residues. With 4 bases clipped from V and 2 bases from J, the junction kept 6 bases outside the gene matches. Written as DNA, the CDR3 is TGCGCCAGCAGCAAGACTAGCGGGGGGGTTATCACAGATACGCAGTATTTT. It is translated as CASSKTSGGVITDTQYF.

This clone was counted a few times. The V gene is TRBV11-2, the J gene TRBJ1-1; TRBD1 is a possible D gene (5 bases). CDR3 length: 13 amino acids. The V end was cut by 6 bases, the J end by 1 base, with 9 bases between. Germline values: CDR1 SGHAT, CDR2 FQNNGV. The CDR3 sequence: CASSRGQNTEAFF. The CDR3 DNA reads as TGTGCCAGCAGTCGGGGCCAGAACACTGAAGCTTTCTTT. Combining the CDR3 with reference TRBV11-2 and TRBJ1-1 gives the whole variable domain EAGVAQSPRYKIIEKRQSVAFWCNPISGHATLYWYQQILGQGPKLLIQFQNNGVVDDSQLPKDRFSAERLKGVDSTLKIQPAKLEDSAVYLCASSRGQNTEAFFGQGTRLTVV.

The rearrangement joins TRBV18 to TRBJ2-5; no clear D gene. TRBJ2-7 matches the DNA end more closely, so the J call is doubtful. CDR1 and CDR2 (germline): KGHSH, LQKENI. The CDR3 consists of 13 residues. CDR3 sequence reads: CASSPPEGPEQYF. The CDR3 DNA is TGTGCCAGCTCACCACCAGAAGGGCCCGAGCAGTACTTC.

Notes on this clone: Other DNA sequences within the sample encode an identical CDR3. This chain uses TRBV15 with TRBJ1-2; a weak D match, TRBD1 (6 bases). V lost 0 bases and J 5 bases, leaving 7 bases between the germline ends. The CDR3 has 13 residues. The germline gives CDR1 LNHNV, CDR2 YYDKDF (reference sequence). The CDR3, as DNA: TGTGCCACCAGCAGAGAACAGGGTTATGGCTACACCTTC. Residues: CATSREQGYGYTF.

This clone was seen only a few times. The chain combines TRBV4-2 with TRBJ2-1, with a possible D match to TRBD1 (5 bases). Germline V gives CDR1 LGHNA, CDR2 YNFKEQ. The V gene lost 0 bases and the J gene lost 7 bases, with 19 bases spanning the gap. The CDR3 consists of 17 residues. The CDR3 nucleotides read TGTGCCAGCAGCCAAGATCGGATCGGCAGGGTGTCGAATGAGCAGTTCTTC. It yields the protein CASSQDRIGRVSNEQFF.

This clone was seen once. The rearrangement joins TRBV7-2 to TRBJ2-5; 11 nucleotides line up with TRBD1. The germline V gene encodes CDR1 SGHTA and CDR2 FQGNSA. The CDR3 runs 15 residues. V gave up 5 bases and J gave up 4 bases; unmatched junction bases: 6. The CDR3 sequence: CASSHWGTGGETQYF. DNA for the CDR3: TGTGCCAGCAGCCATTGGGGGACAGGGGGAGAGACCCAGTACTTC.

This chain links TRBV5-1 with TRBJ2-3; 7 bases match TRBD2. Unmatched junction bases numbered 5, after V lost 1 base and J lost 0 bases. The CDR3 loop spans 16 amino acids. The germline CDR1 and CDR2 sequences are SGHRS and YFSETQ. CDR3 sequence (DNA): TGCGCCAGCAGCTTGTACGCGGGAGCTAGCACAGATACGCAGTATTTT. This codes for CASSLYAGASTDTQYF.

The chain carries TRBV19 and TRBJ2-7, with D possibly being TRBD1 or TRBD2 (5 bases each). V lost 4 bases to trimming and J lost 0 bases, with 10 bases between them. Germline CDR1 LNHDA, CDR2 SQIVND (reference sequence). The CDR3 runs to 14 residues. The CDR3, as DNA: TGTGCCAGTAGTAGGGACGGCTACTCCTACGAGCAGTACTTC. Its protein product is CASSRDGYSYEQYF.

The chain employs TRBV5-1 and TRBJ2-7, with 9 bases lining up with TRBD2. CDR1 and CDR2 from the germline V gene are SGHRS and YFSETQ. The CDR3 loop spans 15 amino acids. The V segment lost 5 bases and the J segment 0 bases; nucleotides outside the gene matches: 6. DNA for the CDR3: TGCGCCAGCAGGTACGCTAGCGGGGACTCCTACGAGCAGTACTTC. Translated, it gives CASRYASGDSYEQYF.

V is TRBV5-6 and J is TRBJ2-5, with 9 bases aligning to TRBD1. Germline CDR1 is SGHDT and CDR2 is YYEEEE. The ends lost 0 bases at V and 5 bases at J; junction bases unmatched: 8. The CDR3 runs 16 residues. CDR3 residues: CASSLAGTGSRETQYF. For the CDR3, the DNA is TGTGCCAGCAGCTTGGCCGGGACAGGGTCCCGGGAGACCCAGTACTTC.

In DNA form, the CDR3 reads TGCGCCAGCAAGGAGGAGACCCAGTACTTC. Translated, it gives CASKEETQYF. V usage is TRBV5-1 and J usage is TRBJ2-5, with unresolved D. The CDR3 runs to 10 residues. V was clipped by 6 bases and J by 5 bases, with 5 bases between them. The germline gives CDR1 SGHRS, CDR2 YFSETQ.

V and J are TRBV6-5 and TRBJ1-6; D is unresolved. The CDR3 extends over 13 amino acids. Germline-derived CDR1 and CDR2 are MNHEY and SVGAGI. The ends were cut back, 8 bases at V and 3 bases at J, with 8 bases in the middle. CDR3 sequence reads: CASRLGYNSPLHF. The CDR3 coding sequence is TGTGCCAGCCGTCTAGGCTATAATTCACCCCTCCACTTT.

The chain uses TRBV12-5 and TRBJ2-2, with 8 bases lining up with TRBD1. Germline trimming cut 3 bases from V and 4 bases from J; bases unmatched to any gene: 7. Per the germline V gene, CDR1 is LGHNT and CDR2 is FRNRAP. This CDR3 contains 16 residues. CDR3 protein: CASGFTQGDFTGELFF. For the CDR3, the DNA is TGTGCTAGTGGTTTTACACAGGGGGATTTCACCGGGGAGCTGTTTTTT.

The rearrangement links TRBV29-1 to TRBJ2-1, with D perhaps TRBD2 (6 bases). Germline lookup yields CDR1 SQVTM and CDR2 ANQGSEA. Trimming left V 3 bases short and J 8 bases short, with 14 bases between. This CDR3 has 13 amino acids. CDR3 coding DNA: TGCAGCGTTGAGGGGAGGAGAAGGGATGAGCAGTTCTTC. This encodes CSVEGRRRDEQFF.

The chain uses TRBV6-5 and TRBJ1-4; D gene ambiguous. Germline CDR1 is MNHEY and CDR2 is SVGAGI. V lost 6 bases to trimming and J lost 2 bases, with 13 bases between them. The CDR3 runs to 15 residues. The CDR3 is CASSPLGSTNEKLFF. The CDR3 DNA reads TGTGCCAGCAGCCCACTGGGTTCGACTAATGAAAAACTGTTTTTT.

This chain joins TRBV7-6 and TRBJ2-1; 8 nucleotides agree with TRBD2. The CDR3 is 21 residues long. With V trimmed by 2 bases and J by 6 bases, 24 bases remained unmatched. CDR1 is SGHVS, CDR2 FNYEAQ, per germline. The CDR3 sequence is CASSLIFTSGFLPLGFNEQFF. The CDR3 bases are TGTGCCAGCAGCTTAATTTTTACTAGCGGTTTTCTCCCACTAGGCTTCAATGAGCAGTTCTTC.

V and J are TRBV11-2 and TRBJ2-6; D is undetermined. Looked up from germline, CDR1 is SGHAT and CDR2 is FQNNGV. Trimming pared 0 bases from V and 0 bases from J, leaving 6 bases between. The CDR3 has 16 amino acids. Here the CDR3 DNA reads TGTGCCAGCAGCTTAGAGGGCACCTCTGGGGCCAACGTCCTGACTTTC. It yields the protein CASSLEGTSGANVLTF.

This clone was counted a few times. CDR3 region: CASSFPNQPQHF. CDR3 coding DNA: TGTGCCAGCAGTTTCCCCAATCAGCCCCAGCATTTT. V gene TRBV6-5 combines with J gene TRBJ1-5; unclear D gene. From germline, CDR1 is MNHEY and CDR2 SVGAGI. This CDR3 is built from 12 residues. V gave up 4 bases and J gave up 3 bases, with 4 bases separating them.

The CDR3 is CASSTTGTGMDEQFF. CDR3 bases: TGTGCCAGCAGCACCACCGGGACAGGAATGGATGAGCAGTTCTTC. The V and J genes are TRBV11-3 and TRBJ2-1; 8 nucleotides align to TRBD1. The CDR3 length is 15 residues. V gave up 5 bases and J gave up 8 bases; unmatched junction bases: 11. Per the germline V gene, CDR1 is SGHNT and CDR2 is YENEEA.

On this clone itself: An end of the junction differs from the germline gene, which may be a read error. The chain has TRBV4-2 and TRBJ1-4, with D uncertain. This CDR3 has 10 amino acids. The germline gives CDR1 LGHNA, CDR2 YNFKEQ. The CDR3 region is CASSHRVRLF. Written as DNA, the CDR3 is TGTGCCAGCAGCCACCGGGTCAGGCTTTTT.

This clone was observed once. V gene TRBV4-3 combines with J gene TRBJ1-1; D call uncertain. Germline CDR1 LGHNA, CDR2 YSLEER. V lost 8 bases, J lost 2 bases, and 24 bases lay in between. The CDR3 runs 17 residues. This CDR3 reads CASVFEREPYVNTEAFF. The CDR3 DNA reads TGCGCCAGCGTCTTCGAAAGGGAGCCTTATGTAAACACTGAAGCTTTCTTT.

The genes are TRBV25-1 and TRBJ1-1; 8 bases align to TRBD1. The CDR3 is 13 amino acids. Trimming removed 6 bases from V and 3 bases from J; junction bases left unmatched: 3. Germline-derived CDR1 and CDR2 are MGHDK and SYGVNS. The CDR3 sequence: CASSRQGYTEAFF. The CDR3 DNA follows: TGTGCCAGCAGCCGACAGGGGTACACTGAAGCTTTCTTT.

This sequence joins TRBV28 and TRBJ2-7; D ambiguous. This CDR3 comprises 14 residues. The germline V and J ends were trimmed by 3 bases and 0 bases, with 9 bases remaining between them. In germline, CDR1 is MDHEN, CDR2 SYDVKM. The CDR3 DNA reads as TGTGCCAGCAGTTTTGGTGGATCCTCCTACGAGCAGTACTTC. As protein: CASSFGGSSYEQYF.

The chain recombines TRBV7-3 with TRBJ2-1; D is possibly TRBD2 (6 bases). Germline V gene lookup returns CDR1 SGHTA and CDR2 FQGTGA. This CDR3 comprises 12 residues. V lost 6 bases and J 7 bases, leaving 10 bases between the germline ends. CDR3 loop: CASSSGGNEQFF. CDR3 nucleotides: TGTGCCAGCAGTTCTGGGGGGAATGAGCAGTTCTTC.

The chain links TRBV6-5 to TRBJ1-5; D is uncertain. This CDR3 is built from 14 residues. Trimming shortened V by 1 base and J by 6 bases, and 10 bases separated the two germline ends. Germline CDR1 is MNHEY and CDR2 is SVGAGI. CDR3 in amino acids: CASSYFGPGQPQHF. CDR3 coding DNA: TGTGCCAGCAGTTACTTTGGGCCCGGTCAGCCCCAGCATTTT.

V and J are TRBV4-2 and TRBJ2-1, with no clear D. The germline gives CDR1 LGHNA, CDR2 YNFKEQ. V shed 6 bases and J shed 5 bases, with 8 bases lying between them. The CDR3 has 12 residues. The CDR3 sequence is CASSRSNNEQFF. DNA of the CDR3: TGTGCCAGCAGTAGGAGTAACAATGAGCAGTTCTTC.

As concerns this clone: The junction and the germline gene differ at one end; a read error may be behind it. This chain connects TRBV6-1 to TRBJ1-4; 11 bases align to TRBD1. The CDR3 covers 15 residues. Germline assignment: CDR1 MNHNS and CDR2 SASEGT. Here the CDR3 reads CASREGQGAREKLFF. The CDR3 DNA sequence: TGTGCCAGCAGGGAAGGACAGGGGGCCCGAGAAAAACTGTTTTTT.